The 17 T cell receptor beta chains in this list originate from one sample, sequenced in a study of blood T cell repertoires in COVID-19. TCRdb keeps only in-frame clones here, not all; method: immunoSEQ multiplex PCR. The data show some 260,000 clones, with roughly 84% seen just once and around 2% held by the top ten. The source material was peripheral blood. The receptors derive from a woman in her thirties or forties who had recovered from COVID-19.

V usage is TRBV7-2 and J usage is TRBJ2-2, with a weak D call TRBD2 (6 bases). Germline V gene sequence: CDR1 SGHTA, CDR2 FQGNSA. The V and J ends lost 7 bases and 6 bases respectively, with 15 bases between them. CDR3 length: 14 residues. CDR3 residues: CASTVGLPAGELFF. Here the CDR3 DNA reads TGTGCCAGCACCGTGGGACTCCCCGCCGGGGAGCTGTTTTTT.

The chain combines TRBV19 with TRBJ1-5; no reliable D call. Trimming left V 5 bases short and J 3 bases short, with 8 bases between. Germline loops: CDR1 LNHDA, CDR2 SQIVND (reference sequence). The CDR3 spans 13 residues. The CDR3 reads CASSWQVNQPQHF. In DNA form, the CDR3 reads TGTGCCAGTAGTTGGCAGGTCAATCAGCCCCAGCATTTT. The full variable domain, in which reference TRBV19 and TRBJ1-5 provide the parts outside the CDR3, is DGGITQSPKYLFRKEGQNVTLSCEQNLNHDAMYWYRQDPGQGLRLIYYSQIVNDFQKGDIAEGYSVSREKKESFPLTVTSAQKNPTAFYLCASSWQVNQPQHFGDGTRLSIL.

This clone occurred once. CDR3 bases: TGTGCCAGCAGTTTTCTACAGAGTAACAATGAGCAGTTCTTC. Translating it yields CASSFLQSNNEQFF. The chain uses TRBV27 and TRBJ2-1; D gene uncertain. The CDR3 totals 14 residues. The ends were cut back, 3 bases at V and 5 bases at J, with 11 bases in the middle. From germline, CDR1 is MNHEY and CDR2 SMNVEV (reference sequence).

V is TRBV11-3 and J is TRBJ2-2; D call uncertain. The CDR3 totals 14 residues. Trimming took 6 bases from V and 6 from J, leaving 14 bases between them. Germline assignment: CDR1 SGHNT and CDR2 YENEEA. The CDR3 sequence: CASSRSWSAGELFF. CDR3 nucleotides: TGTGCCAGCAGTCGATCATGGAGCGCCGGGGAGCTGTTTTTT.

This clone was seen just once. V and J are TRBV7-2 and TRBJ1-4; maybe TRBD1 (6 bases). V gave up 4 bases and J gave up 7 bases, with 13 bases separating them. The CDR3 is made up of 14 amino acids. Germline loops: CDR1 SGHTA, CDR2 FQGNSA. The DNA of the CDR3 is TGTGCCAGCAGCTCTCTGGGGGCAGCTGAAAAACTGTTTTTT. Translation: CASSSLGAAEKLFF. Combining the CDR3 with reference TRBV7-2 and TRBJ1-4 gives the whole variable domain GAGVSQSPSNKVTEKGKDVELRCDPISGHTALYWYRQSLGQGLEFLIYFQGNSAPDKSGLPSDRFSAERTGGSVSTLTIQRTQQEDSAVYLCASSSLGAAEKLFFGSGTQLSVL.

The V and J genes are TRBV4-3 and TRBJ1-2, with 8 positions matching TRBD1. The ends lost 1 base at V and 8 bases at J; junction bases unmatched: 9. This CDR3 is 15 amino acids long. Germline V CDR1 and CDR2: LGHNA, YSLEER. The CDR3 sequence is CASSQGGQGARGYTF. CDR3 nucleotides: TGCGCCAGCAGCCAAGGTGGGCAGGGGGCGCGAGGCTACACCTTC.

The chain employs TRBV4-1 and TRBJ2-3, with a possible D match to TRBD2 (6 bases). Germline lookup yields CDR1 MGHRA and CDR2 YSYEKL. Trimming stripped 1 base from V and 2 bases from J, with 10 bases between. The CDR3 loop spans 15 amino acids. The CDR3 nucleotides read TGCGCCAGCAGCCAAGTCCCGGGGGACACAGATACGCAGTATTTT. This sequence encodes CASSQVPGDTDTQYF.

The chain combines TRBV12-3 or TRBV12-4 with TRBJ2-2; D possibly corresponds to TRBD1 (6 bases). The CDR3 runs to 12 residues. Trimming pared 4 bases from V and 6 bases from J, leaving 6 bases between. This chain's CDR3 is CASSYRAGELFF. Written as DNA, the CDR3 is TGTGCCAGCAGTTACAGGGCCGGGGAGCTGTTTTTT.

The chain is built from TRBV4-1 and TRBJ1-5, with 7 nucleotides matching TRBD1. J gave up 4 bases and V 1 base, and 4 bases lay outside the gene matches. Germline-derived CDR1 and CDR2 are MGHRA and YSYEKL. The CDR3 runs 15 residues. CDR3 residues: CASSQAYRGNQPQHF. CDR3 bases: TGCGCCAGCAGCCAAGCCTACAGGGGTAATCAGCCCCAGCATTTT.

The chain employs TRBV6-5 and TRBJ2-3, with a tentative D call TRBD1 (5 bases). This CDR3 has 16 residues. Germline loops: CDR1 MNHEY, CDR2 SVGAGI. The V gene lost 2 bases and the J gene lost 2 bases, with 14 bases spanning the gap. In DNA form, the CDR3 reads TGTGCCAGCAGTTACGGGCGGACACTACTCACAGATACGCAGTATTTT. Encoded protein: CASSYGRTLLTDTQYF.

V and J are TRBV11-3 and TRBJ2-7, with D perhaps matching TRBD2 (5 bases). Germline V gene data show CDR1 as SGHNT and CDR2 as YENEEA. The CDR3 has 12 amino acids. With 5 bases removed from V and 5 bases from J, the gap between germline ends came to 10 bases. The CDR3 here is CASSPPGDEQYF. For the CDR3, the DNA is TGTGCCAGCAGCCCTCCCGGGGACGAGCAGTACTTC.

The chain is built from TRBV5-1 and TRBJ2-3; TRBD2 matches at 8 bases. The CDR3 spans 16 residues. Germline CDR1 SGHRS, CDR2 YFSETQ. The ends lost 2 bases at V and 0 bases at J; junction bases unmatched: 5. CDR3 loop: CASSFAVAGSTDTQYF. The CDR3, as DNA: TGCGCCAGCAGCTTCGCCGTAGCGGGAAGCACAGATACGCAGTATTTT.

In this sample, this clone turned up a few times. The V call is TRBV7-9, the J call TRBJ1-6; D is uncertain. Trimming removed 0 bases from V and 8 bases from J, with 5 bases in between. This CDR3 is 13 amino acids long. Germline values: CDR1 SEHNR, CDR2 FQNEAQ (reference sequence). CDR3 nucleotides: TGTGCCAGCAGCTTAGCGCAGTATTCACCCCTCCACTTT. Its translation is CASSLAQYSPLHF.

The genes are TRBV7-9 and TRBJ2-3, with D tentatively TRBD1 (7 bases). In germline, CDR1 is SEHNR, CDR2 FQNEAQ (reference sequence). The CDR3 consists of 18 residues. V lost 1 base, J lost 7 bases, and 24 bases lay in between. Here the CDR3 reads CASSLGSGGGGRDNTQYF. The CDR3, as DNA: TGTGCCAGCAGCTTAGGATCGGGTGGAGGGGGCCGGGATAATACGCAGTATTTT.

The J gene is TRBJ2-7, the V gene TRBV25-1, with 11 bases fitting TRBD2. CDR1 MGHDK and CDR2 SYGVNS come from the germline V gene. The CDR3 has 15 amino acids. Trimming at V came to 6 bases and at J to 3 bases, leaving 7 bases not matched to a gene. CDR3 sequence reads: CASSARTSGRYEQYF. CDR3 bases: TGTGCCAGCAGCGCTAGGACTAGCGGGCGCTACGAGCAGTACTTC.

The chain is built from TRBV7-8 and TRBJ2-3; tentative D call: TRBD2 (6 bases). V lost 1 base and J 2 bases, leaving 10 bases between the germline ends. Germline CDR1 SGHVS, CDR2 FQNEAQ. CDR3 length: 15 residues. Here the CDR3 reads CASSLGLANTDTQYF. In DNA, the CDR3 is TGTGCCAGCAGCTTAGGGCTAGCGAACACAGATACGCAGTATTTT.

V is TRBV7-2 and J is TRBJ1-5, with TRBD1 matching over 11 bases. Looked up from germline, CDR1 is SGHTA and CDR2 is FQGNSA. The V segment lost 5 bases and the J segment 4 bases; nucleotides outside the gene matches: 4. The CDR3 contains 15 residues. The CDR3 DNA is TGTGCCAGCAGCCCGTGGGACAGGGGGAATCAGCCCCAGCATTTT. Translation: CASSPWDRGNQPQHF.